Detailed here is one T cell receptor beta chain. The antigen remains undetermined. This sample is drawn from a study of shared clonotypes between healthy human individuals. Libraries were prepared by immunoSEQ multiplex PCR; TCRdb keeps only in-frame clonotypes and omits some of them. The sample contains roughly 86,000 clones, 60% to 75% of which appear only once. The V gene lost 6 bases and the J gene lost 9 bases, with 15 bases spanning the gap. CDR1 is SNHLY, CDR2 FYNNEI, per germline. The CDR3 extends over 13 amino acids. Whole-study findings and limits: Clonotype sharing across a few donors was observed for 4.5% to 6.5% of naive CD4 clonotypes.

This TCR came from a young man in good health. Specimen: memory CD8+ T cells sorted from blood. Noted subset: CD45RO+ cells pooled with CCR7-negative TemRA cells. The chain joins TRBV2 to TRBJ2-1; no clear D. As DNA, the CDR3 is TGTGCCAGCAGGGGCCCCACGGGCAGTGAGCAGTTCTTC. It is translated as CASRGPTGSEQFF.